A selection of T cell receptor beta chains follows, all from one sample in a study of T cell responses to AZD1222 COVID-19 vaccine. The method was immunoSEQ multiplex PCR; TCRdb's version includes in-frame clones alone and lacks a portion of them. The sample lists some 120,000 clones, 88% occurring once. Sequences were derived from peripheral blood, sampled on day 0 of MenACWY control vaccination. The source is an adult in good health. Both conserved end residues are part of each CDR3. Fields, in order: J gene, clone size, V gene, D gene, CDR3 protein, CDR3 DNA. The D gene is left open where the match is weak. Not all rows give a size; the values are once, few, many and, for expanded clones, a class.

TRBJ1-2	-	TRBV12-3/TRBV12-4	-	CASRTRAGYTF	TGTGCCAGCCGGACGCGGGCTGGCTACACCTTC
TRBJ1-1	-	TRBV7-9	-	CASSFPRGQGANTEAFF	TGTGCCAGCAGCTTTCCTAGGGGTCAAGGGGCGAACACTGAAGCTTTCTTT
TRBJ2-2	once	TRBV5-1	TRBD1	CASSRDSTGELFF	TGCGCCAGCAGCCGGGACAGCACCGGGGAGCTGTTTTTT
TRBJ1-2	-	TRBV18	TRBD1	CASSQTGLGYGYTF	TGTGCCAGCTCCCAGACAGGGCTTGGTTATGGCTACACCTTC
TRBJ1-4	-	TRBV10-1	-	CASSEGGSTNEKLFF	TGCGCCAGCAGTGAGGGGGGCTCGACTAATGAAAAACTGTTTTTT
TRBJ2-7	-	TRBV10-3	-	CATRKGYEQYF	TGTGCCACTAGGAAGGGCTACGAGCAGTACTTC
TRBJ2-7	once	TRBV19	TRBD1	CASSSGGLGYEQYF	TGTGCCAGTAGTTCAGGGGGCTTGGGCTACGAGCAGTACTTC
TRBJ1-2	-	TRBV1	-	CTSSQVRDSCGYTF	TGCACCAGCAGCCAAGTCCGGGACAGCTGTGGCTACACCTTC
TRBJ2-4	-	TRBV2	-	CASSTSPAKNIQYF	TGTGCCAGCAGCACATCGCCAGCCAAAAACATTCAGTACTTC
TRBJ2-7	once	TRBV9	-	CASSKRQGEVYEQYF	TGTGCCAGCAGCAAGAGGCAGGGGGAGGTCTACGAGCAGTACTTC
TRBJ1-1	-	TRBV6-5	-	CATFALNTEAFF	TGTGCCACCTTTGCATTGAACACTGAAGCTTTCTTT
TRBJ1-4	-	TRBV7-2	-	CASSLGGNNEKLFF	TGTGCCAGCAGCTTAGGTGGAAATAATGAAAAACTGTTTTTT
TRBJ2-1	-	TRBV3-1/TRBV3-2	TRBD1	CASSQIPGTGINEQFF	TGTGCCAGCAGCCAGATACCGGGGACAGGGATAAATGAGCAGTTCTTC
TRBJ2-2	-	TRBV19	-	CASSMETATGELFF	TGTGCCAGTAGTATGGAGACGGCTACCGGGGAGCTGTTTTTT
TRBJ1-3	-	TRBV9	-	CASSFQGGGNTIYF	TGTGCCAGCAGCTTCCAGGGTGGTGGAAACACCATATATTTT
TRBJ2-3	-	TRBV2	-	CASSDGSTDTQYF	TGTGCCAGCAGTGATGGGAGCACAGATACGCAGTATTTT
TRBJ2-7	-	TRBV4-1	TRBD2	CASSQNAGRSYEQYF	TGCGCCAGCAGCCAAAACGCCGGGAGGTCCTACGAGCAGTACTTC
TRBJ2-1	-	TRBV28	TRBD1	CASSWTGGFSEQFF	TGTGCCAGCAGTTGGACAGGGGGCTTTTCGGAGCAGTTCTTC
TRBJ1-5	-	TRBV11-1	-	CASSLTGNQPQHF	TGTGCCAGCAGCCTCACCGGCAATCAGCCCCAGCATTTT
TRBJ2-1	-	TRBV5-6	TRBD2	CASSGSGRANEQFF	TGTGCCAGCAGCGGTAGCGGGAGGGCCAATGAGCAGTTCTTC
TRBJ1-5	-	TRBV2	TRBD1	CASSRPGQGRNQPQHF	TGTGCCAGCAGTCGACCGGGACAGGGTCGGAATCAGCCCCAGCATTTT
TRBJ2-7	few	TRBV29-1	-	CSVRADPKAYEQYF	TGCAGCGTTAGAGCGGATCCAAAAGCCTACGAGCAGTACTTC
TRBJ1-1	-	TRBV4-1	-	CASSQDGSGRGNTEAFF	TGCGCCAGCAGCCAAGATGGGTCGGGGAGGGGAAACACTGAAGCTTTCTTT
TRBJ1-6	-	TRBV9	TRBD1	CASSAQGEGSPLHF	TGTGCCAGCAGCGCTCAGGGGGAGGGTTCACCCCTCCACTTT
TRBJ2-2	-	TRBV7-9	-	CASSEPWGGTGELFF	TGTGCCAGCAGCGAGCCATGGGGCGGCACCGGGGAGCTGTTTTTT
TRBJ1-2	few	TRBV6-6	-	CASSYSGTWVGYTF	TGTGCCAGCAGTTACTCAGGGACGTGGGTGGGCTACACCTTC
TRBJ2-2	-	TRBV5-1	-	CASNLGAASGGELFF	TGCGCCAGTAACTTAGGGGCAGCTTCGGGCGGGGAGCTGTTTTTT
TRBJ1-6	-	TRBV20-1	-	CSASRGYGRSYNSPLHF	TGCAGTGCTAGTCGGGGATATGGTCGCTCCTATAATTCACCCCTCCACTTT
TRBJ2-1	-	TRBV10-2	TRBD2	CASGGTSGRGEQFF	TGCGCCAGCGGAGGGACTAGCGGGAGAGGTGAGCAGTTCTTC
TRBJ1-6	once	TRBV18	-	CASSEYNSPLHF	TGTGCCAGCTCAGAGTATAATTCACCCCTCCACTTT
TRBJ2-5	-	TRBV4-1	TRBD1	CASSQGDRAQETQYF	TGCGCCAGCAGCCAAGGGGACAGGGCCCAAGAGACCCAGTACTTC
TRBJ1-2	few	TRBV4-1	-	CASSQEMTGYTF	TGCGCCAGCAGCCAAGAAATGACTGGCTACACCTTC
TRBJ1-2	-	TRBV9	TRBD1	CASSRRGNYGYTF	TGTGCCAGCAGTCGCAGGGGGAACTATGGCTACACCTTC
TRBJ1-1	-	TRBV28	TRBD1	CASSPIDRGTEAFF	TGTGCCAGCAGTCCAATTGACAGGGGGACTGAAGCTTTCTTT
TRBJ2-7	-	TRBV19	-	CASSPTRAGEQYF	TGTGCCAGTAGTCCAACTAGAGCTGGGGAGCAGTACTTC
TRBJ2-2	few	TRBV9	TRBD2	CASSPGGLWGGRSTGELFF	TGTGCCAGCAGCCCCGGGGGTTTGTGGGGCGGGAGGTCCACCGGGGAGCTGTTTTTT
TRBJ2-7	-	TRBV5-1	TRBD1	CASSLTPGTGFHEQYF	TGCGCCAGCAGCTTGACACCCGGGACAGGATTCCACGAGCAGTACTTC
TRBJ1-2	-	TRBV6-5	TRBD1	CASRQTGRGDGYTF	TGTGCCAGCAGACAGACAGGGCGTGGGGATGGCTACACCTTC
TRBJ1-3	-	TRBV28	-	CASSTTGRPTIYF	TGTGCCAGCAGTACCACCGGACGTCCCACCATATATTTT
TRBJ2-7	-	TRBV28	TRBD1	CASRGQPNEQYF	TGTGCCAGCCGGGGACAGCCAAATGAGCAGTACTTC
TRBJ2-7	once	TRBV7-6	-	CASSLAGVGDYEQYF	TGTGCCAGCAGCTTAGCGGGGGTAGGGGACTACGAGCAGTACTTC